The rows below give T cell receptor beta chains drawn from one sample of a study of blood T cell repertoires in COVID-19. Generated by immunoSEQ multiplex PCR, the TCRdb table keeps only in-frame clones and is missing some. The sample has around 160,000 clones, around 83% seen once. The material sequenced was peripheral blood. Source of these receptors: a man aged 18 to 30 with acute or convalescent COVID-19. Both conserved end residues are trimmed from each CDR3. Each record gives: J gene, V gene, CDR3 length, CDR3 protein.

>TRBJ2-4|TRBV4-1|16
ASSDPVGGRGAKNIQY
>TRBJ2-2|TRBV2|16
ASSQDQDRPTRPGELF
>TRBJ2-7|TRBV19|13
ASSTGGAIHGEQY
>TRBJ1-6|TRBV11-2|12
ASSLRQGTSPLH
>TRBJ1-1|TRBV30|13
AWKPRDRVYAEAF
>TRBJ2-1|TRBV6-4|11
ASSDSRRHEQF
>TRBJ1-3|TRBV3-1/TRBV3-2|13
ASSHRGGTGNTIY
>TRBJ2-2|TRBV5-3|18
ARSLRCSGTSGVVGGELF
>TRBJ1-2|TRBV28|10
ASRTTGYGYT
>TRBJ2-1|TRBV19|12
ASSNTGDYNEQF
>TRBJ2-5|TRBV5-1|11
ATTPSGEETQY
>TRBJ2-1|TRBV7-9|13
ASSSLGSRVDEQF
>TRBJ1-1|TRBV5-5|13
ASSDSGHRNTEAF
>TRBJ1-4|TRBV28|12
ASRRDRNNEKLF
>TRBJ1-5|TRBV3-1/TRBV3-2|12
ASSNPGSNQPQH
>TRBJ2-4|TRBV27|13
ASSSPGTGFNIQY
>TRBJ2-1|TRBV7-9|12
AAGETSGNNEQF
>TRBJ1-2|TRBV5-1|12
ASSLSSGVVGYT
>TRBJ2-1|TRBV29-1|11
SPRGLSYNEQF
>TRBJ2-1|TRBV9|11
ASSSGQVNEQF
>TRBJ1-6|TRBV5-1|13
ASSLEVQGNSPLH
>TRBJ2-3|TRBV5-6|12
ASSLGAGTDTQY
>TRBJ2-2|TRBV27|11
ASSSQEAGELF
>TRBJ2-7|TRBV9|11
ASSVSDYYEQY